The rows below give T cell receptor beta chains drawn from one sample of a study of T-cell memory formation after mild COVID-19. TCRdb ran MiXCR on the 5' RACE reads and lists one entry per CDR3 protein. The data show roughly 200,000 distinct CDR3 sequences, around 21% seen once. Sequencing used PBMCs or a T cell subset sorted from them (not recorded which). These receptors were taken from an adult woman who had mild COVID-19 (a few samples of this study predate the infection). Cell type and time point are not known. CDR3s include the opening cysteine and the closing phenylalanine or tryptophan. A D gene is named only where the DNA matches it firmly. Size is omitted from some rows. Given values are once, few, many or a class for expanded clones.

CDR3 protein: CASSYSDIRYNEQFF
CDR3 DNA: TGTGCCAGCAGTTACTCGGACATAAGATACAATGAGCAGTTCTTC
D gene: -
clone size: -
V gene: TRBV6-5
J gene: TRBJ2-1

CDR3 protein: CASSLGTGANYGYTF
CDR3 DNA: TGTGCCAGCAGCTTAGGGACAGGGGCTAACTATGGCTACACCTTC
D gene: TRBD1
clone size: -
V gene: TRBV7-6
J gene: TRBJ1-2

CDR3 protein: CASSQPGLANSDEQFF
CDR3 DNA: TGTGCCAGCAGCCAACCGGGACTAGCAAACTCGGATGAGCAGTTCTTC
D gene: TRBD2
clone size: -
V gene: TRBV7-9
J gene: TRBJ2-1

CDR3 protein: CASSSDRGNQPQHF
CDR3 DNA: TGTGCCAGCAGTTCCGACAGGGGCAATCAGCCCCAGCATTTT
D gene: TRBD1
clone size: -
V gene: TRBV27
J gene: TRBJ1-5

CDR3 protein: CASSVTGQATYEQYF
CDR3 DNA: TGTGCCAGCAGCGTGACGGGACAGGCTACCTACGAGCAGTACTTC
D gene: TRBD1
clone size: -
V gene: TRBV11-2
J gene: TRBJ2-7

CDR3 protein: CASSQRLTDTQYF
CDR3 DNA: TGCGCCAGCAGCCAGAGACTAACAGATACGCAGTATTTT
D gene: -
clone size: few
V gene: TRBV4-1
J gene: TRBJ2-3

CDR3 protein: CASSQAWGGSNQPQHF
CDR3 DNA: TGTGCCAGCAGCCAAGCTTGGGGGGGAAGCAATCAGCCCCAGCATTTT
D gene: -
clone size: -
V gene: TRBV3-1
J gene: TRBJ1-5

CDR3 protein: CASSPSWEQTEAFF
CDR3 DNA: TGTGCCAGCAGCCCTAGTTGGGAGCAGACTGAAGCTTTCTTT
D gene: -
clone size: -
V gene: TRBV7-9
J gene: TRBJ1-1

CDR3 protein: CASNPGGLAGLETQYF
CDR3 DNA: TGTGCCAGCAACCCCGGGGGACTAGCGGGGCTAGAGACCCAGTACTTC
D gene: TRBD2
clone size: few
V gene: TRBV11-2
J gene: TRBJ2-5

CDR3 protein: CATSRDADRDGYTF
CDR3 DNA: TGTGCCACCAGCAGAGACGCCGATCGCGATGGCTACACCTTC
D gene: -
clone size: -
V gene: TRBV15
J gene: TRBJ1-2

CDR3 protein: CASSAGRSVYEQYF
CDR3 DNA: TGTGCCAGCAGCGCGGGGCGTTCGGTATACGAGCAGTACTTC
D gene: -
clone size: few
V gene: TRBV6-5
J gene: TRBJ2-7